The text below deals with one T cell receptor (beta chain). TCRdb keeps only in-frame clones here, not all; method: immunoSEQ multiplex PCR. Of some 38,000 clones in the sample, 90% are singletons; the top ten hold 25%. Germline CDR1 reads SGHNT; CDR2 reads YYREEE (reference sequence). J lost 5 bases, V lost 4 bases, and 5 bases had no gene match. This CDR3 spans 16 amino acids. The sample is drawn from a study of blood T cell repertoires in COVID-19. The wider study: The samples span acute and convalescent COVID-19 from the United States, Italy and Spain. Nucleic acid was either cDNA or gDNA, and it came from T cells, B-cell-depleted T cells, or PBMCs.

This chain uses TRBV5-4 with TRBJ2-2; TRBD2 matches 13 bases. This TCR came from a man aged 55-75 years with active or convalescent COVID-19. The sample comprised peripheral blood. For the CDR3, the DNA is TGTGCCAGCAGCCCCCGGACTAGCGGGAGAACCGGGGAGCTGTTTTTT. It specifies CASSPRTSGRTGELFF.